This T cell receptor beta chain was captured by sequencing in a study of blood T cell repertoires in COVID-19 (dated by TCRdb to 2018 to 2020). Describing the broader study: Samples from collaborators originated in the United States, Italy and Spain and spanned both the acute and convalescent phases of COVID-19. The material from the prospective study consisted of cDNA or gDNA derived from T cells, B-cell-depleted T cells, or PBMCs. The dataset comprised deeply sampled blood TCRbeta repertoires from subjects exposed to, actively infected with, or recovered from COVID-19. The repertoires were released in a freely available public database meant as a resource for research on the immune response to SARS-CoV-2. The samples were drawn from two sources: the first 160 participants of the ongoing ImmuneRACE study, and 1,000 to 1,500 subjects contributed by 6 global collaborators. Sample metadata almost always included a de-identified subject ID, COVID-19 status, age in years and sex. Where available, HLA class I and class II types were obtained from metadata supplied by the sample provider rather than from assay-based typing. Points the paper makes about the study in general: The quantity of clinical and demographic metadata differed by source and by participant and was supplied without curation.

Of note for this clone: Its antigen remains unidentified. It has no much larger one-base neighbor in the sample; base qualities were not kept.

From the cysteine through the phenylalanine, the CDR3 covers 16 amino acids. Of all the DNA, just the CDR3 is kept, 48 bases in frame from base 1. From the germline V gene, CDR1 is MNHEY and CDR2 is SVGAGI. The V and J ends are trimmed by 0 bases and 9 bases, leaving 18 bases between them. The collaborating institutions used their own protocols to collect whole blood in K2EDTA tubes. For TCRbeta analysis, collaborator samples were shipped as frozen whole blood, as isolated PBMCs, or as DNA extracted from either sample type. TCRbeta CDR3 regions were amplified from genomic DNA by means of the immunoSEQ Assay, a bias-controlled multiplex PCR. Per the authors' processing: Nucleated cell counts per sample were estimated from amplification of reference gene primers within the assay. To quantify the absolute abundance of each unique TCRbeta CDR3 rearrangement, sequence reads were collapsed and filtered. For each sample, productive Simpson clonality was calculated as the square root of Simpson's diversity index across productive rearrangements. Sourced from immuneACCESS, this table was stored by TCRdb with only in-frame sequences that have V and J called. A share of the clones is absent; for the studies checked, an unresolved V gene accounts for under half, and the remainder has no known explanation. D and trimming were read from the DNA, whereas the V and J calls and clone size are those reported in that table. A total of 30,000 to 45,000 clones appear in this sample, roughly 80% of them only once. The ten largest clonotypes hold roughly 2% of the sample.

The chain uses TRBV6-5 and TRBJ2-1, and possibly TRBD1, on 6 matching bases. The specimen sequenced was peripheral blood. This TCR was sampled from a man aged 60 to 69 with active COVID-19. CDR3 sequence: CASSYSLWARGGEQFF. The bases read TGTGCCAGCAGTTACTCGTTGTGGGCCAGGGGTGGTGAGCAGTTCTTC.